These 23 T cell receptor beta chains were all obtained from the same sample, sequenced in a study of T cell changes during pregnancy in multiple sclerosis (dated by TCRdb to about 2019). Preparation of the library involved the immunoSEQ multiplex PCR assay. Drawn from immuneACCESS, this table holds only the in-frame rearrangements with V and J called that TCRdb kept. Clones are partly lost; checked studies trace under half to an unresolved V gene and leave the rest unexplained. The sample contains about 70,000 clones, around 92% of them found a single time. Around 3.3% of the sample is taken by the ten largest. The input for sequencing was CD8+ T cells from peripheral blood mononuclear cells, taken in the third trimester of pregnancy. The receptors were sampled from a female donor in good health, enrolled as a control in a pregnancy study.

This clone was recorded only once. The CDR3 nucleotides read TGTGCCAGCAGCCAAGATCTGGTAGCGGGGGCCCCCACAGATACGCAGTATTTT. Translated: CASSQDLVAGAPTDTQYF. The chain carries TRBV4-2 and TRBJ2-3, with 9 bases fitting TRBD2. The CDR3 runs to 18 residues. The germline V gene has CDR1 LGHNA and CDR2 YNFKEQ. V lost 0 bases, J lost 2 bases, and 9 bases stayed unmatched.

The chain employs TRBV5-4 and TRBJ2-3; 7 bases are shared with TRBD1. CDR1 and CDR2 (germline): SGHNT, YYREEE (reference sequence). CDR3 size: 16 residues. Unmatched junction bases numbered 7, after V lost 3 bases and J lost 0 bases. The CDR3 region has the DNA TGTGCCAGCAGCTGGGACAGACAGGGAAGCACAGATACGCAGTATTTT. It is translated as CASSWDRQGSTDTQYF.

The rearrangement links TRBV4-1 to TRBJ2-5; 11 bases align to TRBD1. The DNA end favors TRBJ2-7, so the J call may be wrong. CDR3 length: 16 amino acids. From germline, CDR1 is MGHRA and CDR2 YSYEKL. CDR3 in DNA: TGCGCCAGCAGCCAAGGGACAGGGGGCCCGTCGAACGAGCAGTACTTC. Protein sequence: CASSQGTGGPSNEQYF.

This clone was picked up one time. The V gene is TRBV19, the J gene TRBJ2-3, with TRBD2 matching over 8 bases. Germline values: CDR1 LNHDA, CDR2 SQIVND (reference sequence). This CDR3 is 17 amino acids long. V dropped 6 bases and J dropped 3; count of bases not matched to a gene: 14. The CDR3: CASRPLALAGYTDTQYF. The DNA of the CDR3 is TGTGCCAGTAGGCCCCTCGCCCTAGCGGGTTATACAGATACGCAGTATTTT.

The chain combines TRBV19 with TRBJ1-6, with a tentative D call TRBD1 (5 bases). The germline CDR1 and CDR2 sequences are LNHDA and SQIVND (reference sequence). This CDR3 has 16 residues. Trimming removed 2 bases at V and 5 bases at J, with 13 bases between. CDR3 coding DNA: TGTGCCAGTAGTATATCTTCAGGGCTGAATAATTCACCCCTCCACTTT. Protein product: CASSISSGLNNSPLHF.

About this clone itself: The germline gene is not matched at one end of the junction; a read error may be the cause. This chain connects TRBV13 to TRBJ2-2, with D possibly being TRBD1 (5 bases). From germline, CDR1 is PRHDT and CDR2 FYEKMQ (reference sequence). This CDR3 comprises 14 residues. The DNA for the CDR3 is TGTGCCAGCAGCTTAGAGGGGAACCCCGGGGAGCTGTTTTTT. Translated: CASSLEGNPGELFF.

The chain carries TRBV7-9 and TRBJ2-7; maybe TRBD2 (5 bases). Germline V gene sequence: CDR1 SEHNR, CDR2 FQNEAQ (reference sequence). Trimming pared 6 bases from V and 3 bases from J, leaving 18 bases between. This CDR3 contains 15 residues. The DNA of the CDR3 is TGTGCCAGCAGTCCTAGCCGGGGTGCAATCTACGAGCAGTACTTC. Residues: CASSPSRGAIYEQYF.

This chain links TRBV7-8 with TRBJ2-1, with 14 positions matching TRBD2. V shed 5 bases, J shed 7 bases, and the junction held 4 bases outside the gene matches. Germline values: CDR1 SGHVS, CDR2 FQNEAQ. The CDR3 covers 15 residues. The CDR3 DNA sequence: TGTGCCAGCAGCCCGACTAGCGGGGGGGCTAATGAGCAGTTCTTC. It specifies CASSPTSGGANEQFF.

This chain uses TRBV19 with TRBJ1-5, with a weak D call TRBD1 (6 bases). The CDR3 is 19 amino acids. Germline assignment: CDR1 LNHDA and CDR2 SQIVND (reference sequence). V was shortened by 0 bases and J by 4 bases, with 22 bases between the two germline ends. This CDR3 is CASSIDLGAGARMNQPQHF. CDR3 DNA sequence: TGTGCCAGTAGTATAGATCTTGGGGCGGGGGCCCGGATGAATCAGCCCCAGCATTTT.

This chain uses TRBV13 with TRBJ2-7; D may be TRBD2 (6 bases). The CDR3 is 13 residues long. V dropped 1 base and J dropped 2 bases, with 6 bases sitting between them. From germline, CDR1 is PRHDT and CDR2 FYEKMQ (reference sequence). The CDR3 spells CASSLAGAYEQYF. The CDR3 DNA follows: TGTGCCAGCAGCTTAGCGGGGGCCTACGAGCAGTACTTC.

The chain is built from TRBV11-3 and TRBJ1-6; D is unclear. V dropped 1 base and J dropped 9 bases, with 22 bases sitting between them. The CDR3 covers 18 residues. The germline CDR1 and CDR2 sequences are SGHNT and YENEEA. This CDR3 reads CASSLVSVGGLWVSPLHF. DNA of the CDR3: TGTGCCAGCAGCTTAGTTTCCGTGGGAGGTTTGTGGGTTTCACCCCTCCACTTT.

The gene calls are TRBV6-4 and TRBJ2-1, with 8 bases identical to TRBD2. The CDR3 has 15 amino acids. The germline gives CDR1 MRHNA, CDR2 SNTAGT. V was clipped by 8 bases and J by 0 bases; unmatched bases: 6. CDR3 bases: TGTGCCAGCCCCCATAGCGGGAACTCCTACAATGAGCAGTTCTTC. Encoded protein: CASPHSGNSYNEQFF.

This clone was seen more than once but under ten times. This sequence joins TRBV4-1 and TRBJ2-3; 9 bases are a match to TRBD2. The CDR3 consists of 19 residues. Trimming cost V 1 base and J 5 bases; bases outside gene matches: 16. Germline V lookup: CDR1 MGHRA, CDR2 YSYEKL. As DNA, the CDR3 is TGCGCCAGCAGCCAAGTTTCTATCCAGCTAGCGGGGACGAGAGATACGCAGTATTTT. Translated, it gives CASSQVSIQLAGTRDTQYF.

The chain has TRBV2 and TRBJ2-1; 8 bases are a match to TRBD1. The CDR3 has 14 residues. Unmatched junction bases numbered 5, after V lost 1 base and J lost 9 bases. In germline, CDR1 is SNHLY, CDR2 FYNNEI. The CDR3 nucleotides are TGTGCCAGCAGTGAAGTGGCAGGGGGCCGTGAGCAGTTCTTC. Its translation: CASSEVAGGREQFF.

The chain recombines TRBV6-5 with TRBJ1-1; D may be TRBD1 (5 bases). The length of the CDR3 is 14 residues. Germline V gene data show CDR1 as MNHEY and CDR2 as SVGAGI. V was shortened by 6 bases and J by 0 bases, with 11 bases between the two germline ends. CDR3 loop: CASSSGSVNTEAFF. In DNA, the CDR3 is TGTGCCAGCAGCTCAGGGTCCGTGAACACTGAAGCTTTCTTT.

The V gene is TRBV6-6, the J gene TRBJ1-1, with 7 positions matching TRBD1. V shed 7 bases, J shed 7 bases, and the junction held 3 bases outside the gene matches. Per germline, CDR1 MNHNY and CDR2 SVGAGI (reference sequence). CDR3 length: 11 amino acids. In nucleotides, the CDR3 is TGTGCCAGCACCCAGGGGGTTGAAGCTTTCTTT. It translates to CASTQGVEAFF.

The rearrangement joins TRBV15 to TRBJ1-4; 8 nucleotides line up with TRBD1. The CDR3 extends over 15 amino acids. The ends lost 5 bases at V and 4 bases at J; junction bases unmatched: 6. The germline gives CDR1 LNHNV, CDR2 YYDKDF (reference sequence). The DNA of the CDR3 is TGTGCCACCAGCGGGGGACAGGCTTTTAATGAAAAACTGTTTTTT. It encodes CATSGGQAFNEKLFF.

The chain carries TRBV10-3 and TRBJ2-7; 8 bases agree with TRBD2. The J segment lost 0 bases and the V segment lost 2 bases, leaving 6 bases of the junction unmatched. Germline-derived CDR1 and CDR2 are ENHRY and SYGVKD. The CDR3 is 16 amino acids. CDR3 residues: CAISEPAGGGSYEQYF. CDR3 nucleotides: TGTGCCATCAGTGAGCCGGCGGGGGGCGGCTCCTACGAGCAGTACTTC.

The chain links TRBV27 to TRBJ2-1; 11 nucleotides agree with TRBD2. This CDR3 comprises 15 residues. CDR1 is MNHEY and CDR2 is SMNVEV in the germline V gene (reference sequence). V lost 2 bases, J lost 6 bases, and 3 bases stayed unmatched. The CDR3 spells CASSLGTSGRNEQFF. The CDR3 DNA reads as TGTGCCAGCAGTTTAGGGACTAGCGGTCGCAATGAGCAGTTCTTC.

This clone was picked up one time. The chain links TRBV7-9 to TRBJ2-7, with D perhaps matching TRBD2 (6 bases). The V end lost 3 bases, the J end lost 6 bases, and 12 bases lay between the germline ends. The germline V gene has CDR1 SEHNR and CDR2 FQNEAQ (reference sequence). The CDR3 has 13 amino acids. The CDR3 spells CASSLPRDSEQYF. Here the CDR3 DNA reads TGTGCCAGCAGCTTGCCCAGGGACTCCGAGCAGTACTTC.

The chain recombines TRBV7-2 with TRBJ1-2; 7 bases line up with TRBD1. The V and J ends lost 1 base and 7 bases, in that order; junction bases with no gene match: 12. Germline loops: CDR1 SGHTA, CDR2 FQGNSA. This CDR3 contains 16 residues. In DNA form, the CDR3 reads TGTGCCAGCAGCTTAGTGGCAGGGGGGTCCGCGGGTGGCTACACCTTC. This gives the protein CASSLVAGGSAGGYTF.

The chain uses TRBV27 and TRBJ2-3; 8 bases match TRBD2. The CDR3 runs 15 residues. V was pared by 7 bases and J by 2 bases, with 8 bases of the junction left unmatched. Per germline, CDR1 MNHEY and CDR2 SMNVEV (reference sequence). This chain's CDR3 is CASNPAGDVTDTQYF. CDR3 bases: TGTGCCAGCAACCCAGCGGGGGATGTCACAGATACGCAGTATTTT.

The V call is TRBV27, the J call TRBJ1-1; no definite D call. Trimming pared 6 bases from V and 6 bases from J, leaving 8 bases between. In germline, CDR1 is MNHEY, CDR2 SMNVEV (reference sequence). This CDR3 is 11 amino acids long. The CDR3: CASRGGAEAFF. The CDR3 DNA sequence: TGTGCCAGCAGAGGAGGAGCTGAAGCTTTCTTT.